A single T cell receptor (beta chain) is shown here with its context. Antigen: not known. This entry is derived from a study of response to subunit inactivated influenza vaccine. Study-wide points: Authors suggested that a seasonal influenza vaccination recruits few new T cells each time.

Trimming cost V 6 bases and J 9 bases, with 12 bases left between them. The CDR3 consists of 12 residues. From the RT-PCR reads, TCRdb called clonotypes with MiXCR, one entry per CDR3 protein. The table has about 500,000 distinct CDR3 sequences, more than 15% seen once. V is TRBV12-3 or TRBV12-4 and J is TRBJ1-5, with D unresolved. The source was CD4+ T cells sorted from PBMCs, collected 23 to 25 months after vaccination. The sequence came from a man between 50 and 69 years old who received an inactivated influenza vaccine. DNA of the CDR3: TGTGCCAGCAGCCCCGGTGGAGGGCCCCAGCATTTT. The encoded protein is CASSPGGGPQHF.